This is a list of T cell receptor beta chains from one sample in a study of OX40 agonist ivuxolimab in advanced cancers. The method was immunoSEQ multiplex PCR; TCRdb's version includes in-frame clones alone and lacks a portion of them. Of tens of thousands of clones in the sample, 75% to 90% are singletons; the top ten hold under 0.35%. The source was CD4+ or CD8+ T cells sorted from blood, collected in a trial of the OX40 agonist ivuxolimab. The source is an adult with an advanced solid tumor such as melanoma, head and neck, liver or kidney cancer. The CDR3 runs from the conserved cysteine through the conserved F or W. A D gene is named only where the DNA matches it firmly. Size is stated for part of the rows, as once, few or many counts, or as a class when the clone is expanded.

size	V	J	D	CDR3	DNA
.	TRBV7-8	TRBJ2-2	TRBD2	CASSSLAGGVAGELFF	TGTGCCAGCAGCTCCCTAGCGGGGGGCGTGGCCGGGGAGCTGTTTTTT
.	TRBV6-5	TRBJ2-1	.	CASSYGRSSYNEQFF	TGTGCCAGCAGTTATGGGAGAAGCTCCTACAATGAGCAGTTCTTC
.	TRBV5-1	TRBJ1-5	TRBD1	CASRTGVNQPQHF	TGCGCCAGCCGGACAGGGGTCAATCAGCCCCAGCATTTT
.	TRBV4-1	TRBJ2-7	TRBD1	CASSQEAGQGYEQYF	TGCGCCAGCAGCCAAGAAGCCGGACAGGGCTACGAGCAGTACTTC
.	TRBV5-1	TRBJ2-5	.	CASSATETQYF	TGCGCCAGCAGCGCCACAGAGACCCAGTACTTC
.	TRBV9	TRBJ2-1	.	CASSVATTGVSNEQFF	TGTGCCAGCAGCGTAGCTACCACGGGAGTTTCAAATGAGCAGTTCTTC
.	TRBV5-6	TRBJ1-2	TRBD1	CASSLFRQGAWDYGYTF	TGTGCCAGCAGCTTGTTCCGCCAGGGGGCGTGGGACTATGGCTACACCTTC
.	TRBV30	TRBJ1-5	.	CAWSPTGFGNQPQHF	TGTGCCTGGAGTCCTACAGGGTTTGGCAATCAGCCCCAGCATTTT
.	TRBV7-2	TRBJ1-1	.	CASSPQGRRTEAFF	TGTGCCAGCAGCCCCCAGGGGAGGAGGACTGAAGCTTTCTTT
.	TRBV6-1	TRBJ2-7	.	CASSVRLSYEQYF	TGTGCCAGCAGTGTTCGCCTATCCTACGAGCAGTACTTC
few	TRBV7-2	TRBJ1-1	.	CASSVTRMDTEAFF	TGTGCCAGCAGCGTTACGAGAATGGACACTGAAGCTTTCTTT
.	TRBV5-8	TRBJ1-2	.	CASSLVTDKNFGYTF	TGTGCCAGCAGCCTTGTGACAGATAAAAACTTTGGCTACACCTTC
.	TRBV19	TRBJ1-1	.	CASSKWAVKNTEAFF	TGTGCCAGTAGTAAGTGGGCAGTTAAGAACACTGAAGCTTTCTTT
.	TRBV5-1	TRBJ1-4	.	CASSSQGEKLFF	TGCGCCAGCAGCTCCCAAGGAGAAAAACTGTTTTTT
.	TRBV5-8	TRBJ1-1	.	CASSREGGNTEAFF	TGTGCCAGCAGCCGGGAGGGGGGGAACACTGAAGCTTTCTTT
.	TRBV9	TRBJ1-1	.	CASSVEGSGNTEAFF	TGTGCCAGCAGCGTAGAAGGGTCGGGGAACACTGAAGCTTTCTTT
.	TRBV4-2	TRBJ1-3	TRBD1	CASSQEYEGALSGNTIYF	TGTGCCAGCAGCCAAGAATATGAGGGGGCACTCTCTGGAAACACCATATATTTT
.	TRBV2	TRBJ2-5	.	CASSEWETQYF	TGTGCCAGCAGTGAGTGGGAGACCCAGTACTTC
.	TRBV4-3	TRBJ1-4	.	CASSQGPQATNEKLFF	TGCGCCAGCAGCCAAGGACCACAGGCAACTAATGAAAAACTGTTTTTT
.	TRBV6-1	TRBJ2-3	.	CASTQGHYTDTQYF	TGTGCCAGCACCCAAGGGCACTACACAGATACGCAGTATTTT
.	TRBV11-3	TRBJ2-7	.	CASGTGRYEQYF	TGTGCCAGCGGAACAGGGAGATACGAGCAGTACTTC
.	TRBV6-5	TRBJ2-7	.	CASRYRDGNEQYF	TGTGCCAGCAGATACAGGGACGGTAACGAGCAGTACTTC
.	TRBV21-1	TRBJ2-7	.	CASSKDGVHEQYF	TGTGCCAGCAGCAAAGATGGGGTCCACGAGCAGTACTTC
.	TRBV30	TRBJ2-1	TRBD2	CAWSASGRGYNEQFF	TGTGCCTGGAGTGCCAGCGGGAGGGGATACAATGAGCAGTTCTTC
few	TRBV7-9	TRBJ1-2	TRBD1	CASNLGQGNYGYTF	TGTGCCAGCAACCTGGGACAGGGGAACTATGGCTACACCTTC
.	TRBV5-1	TRBJ1-1	.	CASSLEQMNTEAFF	TGCGCCAGCAGCTTGGAACAGATGAACACTGAAGCTTTCTTT
.	TRBV30	TRBJ1-6	TRBD1	CAWSAPGQGASPLHF	TGTGCCTGGAGTGCTCCGGGACAGGGGGCTTCACCCCTCCACTTT
.	TRBV30	TRBJ2-5	.	CAWRLVAGAQYF	TGTGCCTGGAGACTCGTAGCCGGGGCCCAGTACTTC
.	TRBV18	TRBJ1-5	TRBD1	CASSSGTGVNQPQHF	TGTGCCAGCTCATCCGGGACAGGGGTCAATCAGCCCCAGCATTTT
.	TRBV19	TRBJ1-1	.	CASSVTGYTEAFF	TGTGCCAGTAGTGTGACGGGTTACACTGAAGCTTTCTTT
.	TRBV5-1	TRBJ1-1	.	CASSGLTEAFF	TGCGCCAGCAGCGGTCTTACTGAAGCTTTCTTT
.	TRBV29-1	TRBJ1-4	TRBD1	CSVQGGQGANEKLFF	TGCAGCGTCCAGGGGGGGCAGGGGGCTAATGAAAAACTGTTTTTT
.	TRBV18	TRBJ2-7	.	CASSTGSGYEQYF	TGTGCCAGCTCGACCGGGTCGGGGTACGAGCAGTACTTC
.	TRBV7-9	TRBJ2-2	TRBD2	CASRTSGSTGELFF	TGTGCCAGCAGGACTAGCGGAAGCACCGGGGAGCTGTTTTTT
.	TRBV11-2	TRBJ2-1	.	CASSLDRQGGEQFF	TGTGCCAGCAGCTTAGATCGGCAGGGGGGCGAGCAGTTCTTC
.	TRBV18	TRBJ1-2	.	CASSPGAGYGYTF	TGTGCCAGCTCCCCGGGGGCCGGCTATGGCTACACCTTC
.	TRBV4-1	TRBJ2-6	.	CASSQGAVPGRRISGANVLTF	TGCGCCAGCAGCCAAGGGGCGGTTCCGGGACGTCGGATCTCTGGGGCCAACGTCCTGACTTTC
.	TRBV5-8	TRBJ1-1	TRBD1	CASSWMGQVNTEAFF	TGTGCCAGCAGCTGGATGGGACAGGTGAACACTGAAGCTTTCTTT
.	TRBV5-4	TRBJ1-1	.	CASSFEAGRNTEAFF	TGTGCCAGCAGCTTCGAAGCGGGCCGCAACACTGAAGCTTTCTTT
.	TRBV30	TRBJ1-5	.	CAWSVGSRQPQHF	TGTGCCTGGAGTGTAGGGAGCCGGCAGCCCCAGCATTTT
.	TRBV29-1	TRBJ1-5	TRBD1	CSVQGSNQPQHF	TGCAGCGTACAGGGGAGCAATCAGCCCCAGCATTTT
.	TRBV7-2	TRBJ2-3	.	CASSLARLDTQYF	TGTGCCAGCAGCCTTGCTAGATTAGATACGCAGTATTTT
.	TRBV4-3	TRBJ2-3	.	CASSQRQGSYDPDTQYF	TGCGCCAGCAGCCAGAGGCAAGGGTCGTACGATCCAGATACGCAGTATTTT
once	TRBV5-1	TRBJ2-7	.	CASSAEYEQYF	TGCGCCAGCAGCGCCGAATACGAGCAGTACTTC
.	TRBV6-5	TRBJ1-1	.	CASSFIEGGGNTEAFF	TGTGCCAGCAGTTTCATTGAGGGAGGTGGGAACACTGAAGCTTTCTTT
.	TRBV28	TRBJ2-7	.	CASSLLGESTYEQYF	TGTGCCAGCAGTTTACTGGGGGAATCGACCTACGAGCAGTACTTC
.	TRBV19	TRBJ1-3	.	CASSLALQDFSGNTIYF	TGTGCCAGTAGCCTCGCCCTACAGGATTTCTCTGGAAACACCATATATTTT
.	TRBV5-1	TRBJ2-2	.	CASSLMSTGELFF	TGCGCCAGCAGCTTGATGAGCACCGGGGAGCTGTTTTTT
.	TRBV4-1	TRBJ1-1	.	CASSQDQFMRRGANTEAFF	TGCGCCAGCAGCCAAGATCAATTTATGAGGAGGGGCGCGAACACTGAAGCTTTCTTT
once	TRBV10-3	TRBJ1-5	.	CAIRPGPGMDQPQHF	TGTGCCATCAGACCGGGACCGGGAATGGACCAGCCCCAGCATTTT
.	TRBV9	TRBJ2-1	TRBD2	CASSISALATYNEQFF	TGTGCCAGCAGCATCAGCGCACTAGCGACCTACAATGAGCAGTTCTTC
.	TRBV5-4	TRBJ2-2	.	CASSLAGRGAFTGELFF	TGTGCCAGCAGCTTGGCAGGCCGAGGGGCTTTCACCGGGGAGCTGTTTTTT
.	TRBV30	TRBJ2-7	.	CAWVVGYEQYF	TGTGCCTGGGTGGTCGGCTACGAGCAGTACTTC
.	TRBV29-1	TRBJ1-1	.	CSVPAGVEAFF	TGCAGCGTTCCGGCGGGGGTTGAAGCTTTCTTT